This TCR beta chain was recovered during a study of patients and donors after allogeneic stem cell transplantation. TCRdb redid the calling of the RT-PCR reads with MiXCR, one entry per CDR3 protein. This table holds approximately 160,000 distinct CDR3 sequences, approximately 30% found once. This clonotype was picked up a small number of times. This CDR3 contains 15 residues. Trimming stripped 0 bases from V and 4 bases from J, with 12 bases between. CDR1 is LNHNV, CDR2 YYDKDF, per germline (reference sequence). This sequence was found in a human donor who was either an allogeneic HSCT recipient or a stem cell or donor lymphocyte infusion donor (not recorded which). It is not recorded whose cells these are; they may come from a transplant donor. The chain carries TRBV15 and TRBJ1-1; D is unclear. The sequencing input was blood, either unsorted or a sorted T cell fraction (not recorded which). The CDR3 sequence is CATSRDQGAGTEAFF. The CDR3 DNA reads as TGTGCCACCAGCAGAGATCAAGGCGCGGGCACTGAAGCTTTCTTT. Together with reference TRBV15 and TRBJ1-1, the CDR3 gives the full variable domain: DAMVIQNPRYQVTQFGKPVTLSCSQTLNHNVMYWYQQKSSQAPKLLFHYYDKDFNNEADTPDNFQSRRPNTSFCFLDIRSPGLGDTAMYLCATSRDQGAGTEAFFGQGTRLTVV.